The 25 T cell receptor beta chains in this list originate from one sample, sequenced in a study of blood T cell repertoires in COVID-19. The protocol was immunoSEQ multiplex PCR, while the TCRdb copy is restricted to in-frame clones and leaves out a portion. The table shows roughly 150,000 clones, with 86% occurring only once. Sequencing was carried out using PBMCs or T cells enriched from blood (not recorded which). The receptor set was obtained from a man aged 50 to 60 who had recovered from COVID-19.

The V gene is TRBV4-3, the J gene TRBJ1-1; D call uncertain. The CDR3 contains 14 residues. V lost 0 bases, J lost 4 bases, and 9 bases lay in between. Germline CDR1 is LGHNA and CDR2 is YSLEER. The CDR3 sequence is CASSQEPGSTEAFF. The CDR3 DNA reads as TGCGCCAGCAGCCAAGAGCCGGGAAGCACTGAAGCTTTCTTT.

The rearrangement joins TRBV7-3 to TRBJ2-5, with D perhaps matching TRBD2 (6 bases). CDR3 length: 11 amino acids. Germline V gives CDR1 SGHTA, CDR2 FQGTGA. The CDR3 bases are TGTCGTAGCGGATACCAAGAGACCCAGTACTTC. It encodes CRSGYQETQYF.

V usage is TRBV5-6 and J usage is TRBJ1-4, with 8 nucleotides matching TRBD1. Germline V gene sequence: CDR1 SGHDT, CDR2 YYEEEE. The V and J ends lost 2 bases and 8 bases, in that order; junction bases with no gene match: 5. The CDR3 has 14 amino acids. DNA for the CDR3: TGTGCCAGCAGCTTCGGACAGGGAGGAGAAAAACTGTTTTTT. As protein: CASSFGQGGEKLFF.

The genes are TRBV7-2 and TRBJ1-5; D might be TRBD1 (6 bases). Trimming stripped 5 bases from V and 3 bases from J, with 17 bases between. Germline CDR1 SGHTA, CDR2 FQGNSA. The CDR3 length is 16 residues. DNA for the CDR3: TGTGCCAGCAGCGAACAGGGTACTACCCCCAATCAGCCCCAGCATTTT. Protein sequence: CASSEQGTTPNQPQHF. The full variable domain, rest sourced from reference TRBV7-2 and TRBJ1-5, is GAGVSQSPSNKVTEKGKDVELRCDPISGHTALYWYRQSLGQGLEFLIYFQGNSAPDKSGLPSDRFSAERTGGSVSTLTIQRTQQEDSAVYLCASSEQGTTPNQPQHFGDGTRLSIL.

The rearrangement uses TRBV7-3 and TRBJ2-2; D is unresolved. The germline V gene encodes CDR1 SGHTA and CDR2 FQGTGA. Trimming removed 5 bases at V and 0 bases at J, with 7 bases between. The CDR3 runs 14 residues. The CDR3 sequence: CASSPTANTGELFF. CDR3 nucleotides: TGTGCCAGCAGCCCAACAGCGAACACCGGGGAGCTGTTTTTT.

The chain joins TRBV20-1 to TRBJ1-5, with 8 bases matching TRBD1. V was pared by 3 bases and J by 5 bases, with 3 bases of the junction left unmatched. The CDR3 spans 13 residues. Germline-derived CDR1 and CDR2 are DFQATT and SNEGSKA (reference sequence). The CDR3 loop reads CSASTTGDQPQHF. Written as DNA, the CDR3 is TGCAGTGCTAGTACGACAGGGGATCAGCCCCAGCATTTT.

This sequence joins TRBV13 and TRBJ2-2; D might be TRBD2 (6 bases). Germline values: CDR1 PRHDT, CDR2 FYEKMQ (reference sequence). The CDR3 contains 17 residues. V gave up 1 base and J gave up 1 base, with 13 bases separating them. The CDR3 loop reads CASSLDVGGVNTGELFF. The CDR3 DNA reads as TGTGCCAGCAGCTTAGACGTTGGCGGGGTGAACACCGGGGAGCTGTTTTTT.

This chain links TRBV19 with TRBJ1-2; 8 bases map to TRBD1. CDR1 is LNHDA, CDR2 SQIVND, per germline (reference sequence). The ends lost 3 bases at V and 5 bases at J; junction bases unmatched: 11. CDR3 size: 16 residues. Here the CDR3 DNA reads TGTGCCAGTAGTATCCGCGGGCAGGGGGCGTCTTATGGCTACACCTTC. It yields the protein CASSIRGQGASYGYTF. Using reference TRBV19 and TRBJ1-2 for the parts outside the CDR3, the full variable domain is DGGITQSPKYLFRKEGQNVTLSCEQNLNHDAMYWYRQDPGQGLRLIYYSQIVNDFQKGDIAEGYSVSREKKESFPLTVTSAQKNPTAFYLCASSIRGQGASYGYTFGSGTRLTVV.

The chain combines TRBV5-4 with TRBJ1-4, with D uncertain. Trimming shortened V by 4 bases and J by 5 bases, and 15 bases separated the two germline ends. CDR1 and CDR2 (germline): SGHNT, YYREEE (reference sequence). This CDR3 region has 15 residues. The CDR3 sequence: CASSHRVGENEKLFF. CDR3 nucleotides: TGTGCCAGCAGCCACCGGGTGGGAGAAAATGAAAAACTGTTTTTT.

The gene calls are TRBV4-1 and TRBJ1-4, with no clear D. The CDR3 length is 15 residues. With 9 bases removed from V and 3 bases from J, the gap between germline ends came to 17 bases. Germline CDR1 MGHRA, CDR2 YSYEKL. CDR3 sequence reads: CASARLIGANEKLFF. The CDR3 DNA sequence: TGCGCCAGTGCAAGGCTTATAGGAGCTAATGAAAAACTGTTTTTT.

The chain couples TRBV6-2 or TRBV6-3 to TRBJ1-1; D is ambiguous. The CDR3 contains 14 residues. The V and J ends lost 4 bases and 1 base respectively, with 10 bases between them. From germline, CDR1 is MNHEY and CDR2 SVGEGT. The CDR3 DNA is TGTGCCAGCAGTTTTTCTAGTCCGAACACTGAAGCTTTCTTT. This encodes CASSFSSPNTEAFF.

J is TRBJ1-5 and V is TRBV24-1, with 9 bases aligning to TRBD1. V was pared by 4 bases and J by 6 bases, with 9 bases of the junction left unmatched. The CDR3 is made up of 16 amino acids. Germline loops: CDR1 KGHDR, CDR2 SFDVKD. CDR3 DNA sequence: TGTGCCACCAGTGACCCTCGGGACAGGGCTTCTCAGCCCCAGCATTTT. Its translation: CATSDPRDRASQPQHF.

The V and J genes are TRBV5-1 and TRBJ1-6, with D tentatively TRBD1 (5 bases). V lost 3 bases, J lost 9 bases, and 16 bases lay in between. Germline CDR1 SGHRS, CDR2 YFSETQ. CDR3 length: 15 residues. In DNA, the CDR3 is TGCGCCAGCAGCTCTTCAGGGCCCGACCGTTCACCCCTCCACTTT. Translated: CASSSSGPDRSPLHF.

This chain links TRBV6-2 or TRBV6-3 with TRBJ2-7, with 12 bases fitting TRBD2. V gave up 6 bases and J gave up 7 bases; unmatched junction bases: 10. The V gene's germline CDR1 is MNHEY and CDR2 SVGEGT. This CDR3 is built from 15 residues. CDR3 DNA sequence: TGTGCCAGCAGCCGGCTAGCGGGAGGGAACGGAGAGCAGTACTTC. Protein sequence: CASSRLAGGNGEQYF.

The chain recombines TRBV28 with TRBJ2-5; TRBD2 aligns across 7 bases. After removal of 4 bases from V and 5 bases from J, the junction contained 10 bases not matched to a gene. Germline V lookup: CDR1 MDHEN, CDR2 SYDVKM. The CDR3 is 15 amino acids. CDR3: CASSSRGVGVETQYF. The CDR3 DNA follows: TGTGCCAGCAGTTCCCGGGGGGTCGGAGTCGAGACCCAGTACTTC.

In its sample, this clone was seen once. The rearrangement joins TRBV3-1 (or the pseudogene TRBV3-2) to TRBJ2-1; 7 positions match TRBD2. The germline gives CDR1 LGHDT, CDR2 YNNKEL (reference sequence). The V segment lost 6 bases and the J segment 2 bases; nucleotides outside the gene matches: 7. The CDR3 has 15 residues. CDR3 DNA sequence: TGTGCCAGCAGAAAACGGGAGGCGACCTACAATGAGCAGTTCTTC. It codes for CASRKREATYNEQFF.

CDR3 sequence (DNA): TGTGCCAGCAGCTTAAAGACCGGGGGGGACTCCTACAATGAGCAGTTCTTC. It is translated as CASSLKTGGDSYNEQFF. The chain links TRBV7-3 to TRBJ2-1; the match to TRBD2 covers 8 bases. In germline, CDR1 is SGHTA, CDR2 FQGTGA. V shed 1 base and J 0 bases; nucleotides not matched to a gene: 5. This CDR3 spans 17 amino acids. The whole variable domain, remainder taken from reference TRBV7-3 and TRBJ2-1, is GAGVSQTPSNKVTEKGKYVELRCDPISGHTALYWYRQSLGQGPEFLIYFQGTGAADDSGLPNDRFFAVRPEGSVSTLKIQRTERGDSAVYLCASSLKTGGDSYNEQFFGPGTRLTVL.

The chain carries TRBV24-1 and TRBJ2-2, with 8 bases identical to TRBD1. Germline-derived CDR1 and CDR2 are KGHDR and SFDVKD. The V gene end was trimmed by 2 bases and the J gene end by 4 bases; junction bases not matched to a gene: 8. CDR3 length: 17 amino acids. The CDR3 DNA sequence: TGTGCCACCAGTGATTCCTTCGGACAGGGCGGCACCGGGGAGCTGTTTTTT. Protein product: CATSDSFGQGGTGELFF.

V and J are TRBV7-6 and TRBJ1-1; perhaps TRBD1 as D (6 bases). Germline CDR1 is SGHVS and CDR2 is FNYEAQ. CDR3 size: 14 residues. Deletions cut 5 bases from V and 1 base from J, with 11 bases between. CDR3 region: CASSPRTANTEAFF. CDR3 sequence (DNA): TGTGCCAGCAGCCCCCGGACAGCGAACACTGAAGCTTTCTTT.

This chain uses TRBV5-1 with TRBJ1-1; 7 nucleotides agree with TRBD1. Germline loops: CDR1 SGHRS, CDR2 YFSETQ. The CDR3 runs to 16 residues. J was trimmed by 1 base and V by 0 bases; bases with no gene match: 6. CDR3 nucleotide sequence: TGCGCCAGCAGCTTGGTAATTGGGACAGAGAACACTGAAGCTTTCTTT. Translating it yields CASSLVIGTENTEAFF.

The genes are TRBV3-1 (or the pseudogene TRBV3-2) and TRBJ2-3, with TRBD1 identical over 8 bases. CDR3 length: 18 amino acids. Unmatched junction bases numbered 11, after V lost 3 bases and J lost 0 bases. CDR1 and CDR2 from the germline V gene are LGHDT and YNNKEL (reference sequence). CDR3 residues: CASSHGQGSFSSTDTQYF. The CDR3 nucleotides are TGTGCCAGCAGCCACGGACAGGGTAGCTTCTCTAGCACAGATACGCAGTATTTT.

V is TRBV18 and J is TRBJ2-5; a weak D match, TRBD1 (6 bases). Trimming removed 2 bases from V and 3 bases from J, with 7 bases in between. CDR3 size: 13 residues. Per germline, CDR1 KGHSH and CDR2 LQKENI. The CDR3 DNA is TGTGCCAGCTCACCATACAGGGAAGAGACCCAGTACTTC. It specifies CASSPYREETQYF.

In its sample, this clone was seen once. The chain recombines TRBV19 with TRBJ1-4, with 7 bases identical to TRBD1. This CDR3 has 14 amino acids. Germline V gene lookup returns CDR1 LNHDA and CDR2 SQIVND (reference sequence). V was clipped by 4 bases and J by 4 bases; unmatched bases: 3. This CDR3 reads CASSNRDSNEKLFF. As DNA, the CDR3 is TGTGCCAGTAGTAACCGGGACAGTAATGAAAAACTGTTTTTT.

The chain has TRBV7-8 and TRBJ1-5; the D gene is possibly TRBD1 (6 bases). The CDR3 consists of 14 residues. Trimming removed 5 bases from V and 3 bases from J, with 11 bases in between. Germline V gene sequence: CDR1 SGHVS, CDR2 FQNEAQ. CDR3 DNA: TGTGCCAGCAGCACCACAGGGTCCAATCAGCCCCAGCATTTT. Its translation: CASSTTGSNQPQHF.

As DNA, the CDR3 is TGTGCCAGCAGTTTACCCGGGACAGGCGGGAATTCACCCCTCCACTTT. As protein: CASSLPGTGGNSPLHF. V and J are TRBV28 and TRBJ1-6; 8 bases match TRBD1. With V trimmed by 2 bases and J by 7 bases, 7 bases remained unmatched. There are 16 residues in the CDR3. Germline V gene data show CDR1 as MDHEN and CDR2 as SYDVKM.